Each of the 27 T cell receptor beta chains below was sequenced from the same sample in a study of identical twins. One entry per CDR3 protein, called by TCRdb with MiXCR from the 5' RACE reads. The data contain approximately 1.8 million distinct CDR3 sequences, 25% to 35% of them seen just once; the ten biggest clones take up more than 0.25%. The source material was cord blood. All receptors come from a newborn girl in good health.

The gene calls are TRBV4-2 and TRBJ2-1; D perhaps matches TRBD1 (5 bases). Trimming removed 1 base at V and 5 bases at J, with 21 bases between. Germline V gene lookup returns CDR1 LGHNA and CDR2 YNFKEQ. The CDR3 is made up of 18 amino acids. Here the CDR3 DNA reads TGTGCCAGCAGCCAAGGCCCTCCCCGGCTGATACAGGACAATGAGCAGTTCTTC. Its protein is CASSQGPPRLIQDNEQFF.

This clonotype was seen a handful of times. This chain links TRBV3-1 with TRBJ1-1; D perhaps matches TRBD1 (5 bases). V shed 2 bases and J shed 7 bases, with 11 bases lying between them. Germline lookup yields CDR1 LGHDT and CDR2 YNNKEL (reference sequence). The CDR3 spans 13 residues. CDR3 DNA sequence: TGTGCCAGCAGCCAAAAAGGGGCCTTTGAAGCTTTCTTT. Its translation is CASSQKGAFEAFF.

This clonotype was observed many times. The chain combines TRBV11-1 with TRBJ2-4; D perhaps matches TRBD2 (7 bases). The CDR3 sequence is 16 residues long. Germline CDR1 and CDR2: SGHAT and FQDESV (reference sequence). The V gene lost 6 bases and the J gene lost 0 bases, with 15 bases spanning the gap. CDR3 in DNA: TGTGCCAGCAGTGAAACGGGGGGCGTAGCCAAAAACATTCAGTACTTC. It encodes CASSETGGVAKNIQYF. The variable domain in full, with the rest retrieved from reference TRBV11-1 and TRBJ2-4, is EAEVAQSPRYKITEKSQAVAFWCDPISGHATLYWYRQILGQGPELLVQFQDESVVDDSQLPKDRFSAERLKGVDSTLKIQPAELGDSAMYLCASSETGGVAKNIQYFGAGTRLSVL.

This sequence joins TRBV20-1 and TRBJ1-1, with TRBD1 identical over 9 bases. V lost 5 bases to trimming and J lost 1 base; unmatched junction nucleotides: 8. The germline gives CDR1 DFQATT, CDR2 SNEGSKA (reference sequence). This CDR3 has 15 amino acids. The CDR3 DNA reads TGCAGTGCTCCTCAGGGACAGGGTCGGAACACTGAAGCTTTCTTT. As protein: CSAPQGQGRNTEAFF.

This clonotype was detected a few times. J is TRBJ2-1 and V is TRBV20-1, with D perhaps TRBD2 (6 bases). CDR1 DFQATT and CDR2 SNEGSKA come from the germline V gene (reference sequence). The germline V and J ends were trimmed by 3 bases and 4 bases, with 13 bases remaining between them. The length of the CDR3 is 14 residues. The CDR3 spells CSASRGELYNEQFF. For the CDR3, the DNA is TGCAGTGCTAGTCGCGGGGAACTATACAATGAGCAGTTCTTC.

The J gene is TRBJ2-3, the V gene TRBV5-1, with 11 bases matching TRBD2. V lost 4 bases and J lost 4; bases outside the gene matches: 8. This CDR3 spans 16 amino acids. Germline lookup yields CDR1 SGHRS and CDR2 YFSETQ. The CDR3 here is CASSGLAGGQSDTQYF. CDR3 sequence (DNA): TGCGCCAGCAGCGGATTAGCGGGGGGGCAATCAGATACGCAGTATTTT.

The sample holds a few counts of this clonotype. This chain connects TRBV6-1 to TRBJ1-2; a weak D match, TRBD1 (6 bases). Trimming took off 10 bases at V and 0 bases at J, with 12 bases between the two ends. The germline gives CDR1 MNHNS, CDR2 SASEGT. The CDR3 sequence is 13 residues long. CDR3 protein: CANRDGTNYGYTF. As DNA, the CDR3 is TGTGCCAACAGGGACGGAACTAACTATGGCTACACCTTC.

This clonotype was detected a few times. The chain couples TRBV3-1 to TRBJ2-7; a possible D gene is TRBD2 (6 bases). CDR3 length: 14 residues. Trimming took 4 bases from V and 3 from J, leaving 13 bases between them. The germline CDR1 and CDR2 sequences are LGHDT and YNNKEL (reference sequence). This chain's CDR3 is CASSPRDSNYEQYF. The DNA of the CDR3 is TGTGCCAGCAGCCCCCGGGACTCTAACTACGAGCAGTACTTC.

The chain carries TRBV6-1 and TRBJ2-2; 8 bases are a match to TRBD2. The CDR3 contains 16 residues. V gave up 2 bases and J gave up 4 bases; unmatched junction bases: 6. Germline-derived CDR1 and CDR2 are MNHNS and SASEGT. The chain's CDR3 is CASSERERGSTGELFF. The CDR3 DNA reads TGTGCCAGCAGTGAAAGGGAGCGGGGGAGCACCGGGGAGCTGTTTTTT.

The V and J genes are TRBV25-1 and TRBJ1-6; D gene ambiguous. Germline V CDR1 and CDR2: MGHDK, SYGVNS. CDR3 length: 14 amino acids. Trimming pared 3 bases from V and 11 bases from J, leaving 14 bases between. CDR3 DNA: TGTGCCAGCAGTGAGCCGCCCGCTAGGGCACCCCTCCACTTT. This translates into CASSEPPARAPLHF.

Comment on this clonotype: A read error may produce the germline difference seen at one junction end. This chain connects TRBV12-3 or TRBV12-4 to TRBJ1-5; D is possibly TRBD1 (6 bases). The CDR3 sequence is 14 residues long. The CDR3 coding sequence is TGTGCCGGCAGCGCCCACAGGGCTAATCAGCCCCAGCATTTT. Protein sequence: CAGSAHRANQPQHF.

CDR3 residues: CASTDHKGQGWTEAFF. The CDR3 DNA sequence: TGTGCCAGTACCGACCATAAGGGACAGGGATGGACTGAAGCTTTCTTT. This chain joins TRBV19 and TRBJ1-1; 9 bases agree with TRBD1. The V gene's germline CDR1 is LNHDA and CDR2 SQIVND (reference sequence). The CDR3 contains 16 residues. V shed 7 bases, J shed 5 bases, and the junction held 14 bases outside the gene matches.

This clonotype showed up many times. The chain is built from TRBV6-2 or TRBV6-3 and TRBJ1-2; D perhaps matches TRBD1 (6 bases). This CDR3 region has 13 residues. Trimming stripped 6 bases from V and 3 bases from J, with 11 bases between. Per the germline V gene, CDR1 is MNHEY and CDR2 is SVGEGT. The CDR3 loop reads CASSHGGHYGYTF. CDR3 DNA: TGTGCCAGCAGCCACGGGGGGCACTATGGCTACACCTTC.

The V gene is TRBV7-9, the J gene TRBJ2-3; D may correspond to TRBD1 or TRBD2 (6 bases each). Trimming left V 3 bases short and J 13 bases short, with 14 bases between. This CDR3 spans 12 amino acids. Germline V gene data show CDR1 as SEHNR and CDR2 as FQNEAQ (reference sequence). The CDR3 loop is CASSLGGPQKYF. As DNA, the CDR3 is TGTGCCAGCAGCTTGGGGGGCCCTCAGAAGTATTTT.

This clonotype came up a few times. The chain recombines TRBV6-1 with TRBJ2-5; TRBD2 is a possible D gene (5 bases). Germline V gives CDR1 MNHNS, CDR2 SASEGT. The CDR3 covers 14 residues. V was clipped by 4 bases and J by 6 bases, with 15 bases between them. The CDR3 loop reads CASSAVASYQTQYF. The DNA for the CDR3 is TGTGCCAGCAGTGCGGTGGCTAGCTATCAGACCCAGTACTTC.

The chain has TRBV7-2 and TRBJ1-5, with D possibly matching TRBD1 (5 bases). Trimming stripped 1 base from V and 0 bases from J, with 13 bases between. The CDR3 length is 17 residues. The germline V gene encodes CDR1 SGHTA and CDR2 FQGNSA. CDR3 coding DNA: TGTGCCAGCAGCTTAGGGGCAGGGAGTTATAGCAATCAGCCCCAGCATTTT. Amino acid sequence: CASSLGAGSYSNQPQHF.

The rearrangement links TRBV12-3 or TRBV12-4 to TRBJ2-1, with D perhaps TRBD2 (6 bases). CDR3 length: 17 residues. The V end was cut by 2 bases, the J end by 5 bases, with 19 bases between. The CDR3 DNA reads TGTGCCAGCAGTTTAAGATCTCCGGGAGTTCTCGACAATGAGCAGTTCTTC. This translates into CASSLRSPGVLDNEQFF.

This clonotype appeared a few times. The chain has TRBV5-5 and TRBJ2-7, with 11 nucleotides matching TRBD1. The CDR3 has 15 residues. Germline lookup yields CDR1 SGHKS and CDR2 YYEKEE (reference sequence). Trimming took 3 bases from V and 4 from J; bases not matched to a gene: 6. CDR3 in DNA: TGTGCCAGCAGCTCGGACAGGGGGCAATTTTACGAGCAGTACTTC. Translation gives CASSSDRGQFYEQYF.

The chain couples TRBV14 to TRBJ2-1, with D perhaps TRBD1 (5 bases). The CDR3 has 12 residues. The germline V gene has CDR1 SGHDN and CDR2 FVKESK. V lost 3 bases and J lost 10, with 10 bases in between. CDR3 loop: CASSQTDWEQFF. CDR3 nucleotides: TGTGCCAGCAGCCAGACAGACTGGGAGCAGTTCTTC.

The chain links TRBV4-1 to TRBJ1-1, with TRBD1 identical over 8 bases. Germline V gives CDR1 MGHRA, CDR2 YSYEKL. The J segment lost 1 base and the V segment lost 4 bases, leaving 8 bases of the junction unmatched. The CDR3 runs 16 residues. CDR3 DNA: TGCGCCAGCAGCCGAAACCCCAGGGGGCCGAACACTGAAGCTTTCTTT. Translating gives CASSRNPRGPNTEAFF.

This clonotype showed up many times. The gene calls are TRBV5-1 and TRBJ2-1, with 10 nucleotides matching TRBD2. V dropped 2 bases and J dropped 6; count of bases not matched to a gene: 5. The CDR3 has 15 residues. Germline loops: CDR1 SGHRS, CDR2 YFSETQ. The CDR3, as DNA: TGCGCCAGCAGCTTACTAGCGGGACCCTCCAATGAGCAGTTCTTC. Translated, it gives CASSLLAGPSNEQFF.

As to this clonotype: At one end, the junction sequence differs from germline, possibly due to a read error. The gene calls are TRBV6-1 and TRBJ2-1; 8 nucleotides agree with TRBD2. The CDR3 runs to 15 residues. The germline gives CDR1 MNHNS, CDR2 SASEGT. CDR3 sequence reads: CASNRGGPAYNEQFF. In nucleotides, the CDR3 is TGTGCTAGCAATCGCGGGGGGCCAGCCTACAATGAGCAGTTCTTC.

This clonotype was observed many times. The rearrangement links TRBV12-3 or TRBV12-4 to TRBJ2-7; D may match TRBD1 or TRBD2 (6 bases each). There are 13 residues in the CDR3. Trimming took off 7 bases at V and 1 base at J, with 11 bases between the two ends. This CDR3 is CASTTGTSYEQYF. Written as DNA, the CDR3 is TGTGCCAGCACAACAGGGACTTCCTACGAGCAGTACTTC.

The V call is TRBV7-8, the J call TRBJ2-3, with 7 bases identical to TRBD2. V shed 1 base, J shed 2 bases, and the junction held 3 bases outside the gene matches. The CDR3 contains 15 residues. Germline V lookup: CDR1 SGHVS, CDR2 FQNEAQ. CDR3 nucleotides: TGTGCCAGCAGCTTAGAACGGGACTACACAGATACGCAGTATTTT. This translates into CASSLERDYTDTQYF. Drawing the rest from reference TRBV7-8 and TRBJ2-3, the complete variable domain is GAGVSQSPRYKVAKRGQDVALRCDPISGHVSLFWYQQALGQGPEFLTYFQNEAQLDKSGLPSDRFFAERPEGSVSTLKIQRTQQEDSAVYLCASSLERDYTDTQYFGPGTRLTVL.

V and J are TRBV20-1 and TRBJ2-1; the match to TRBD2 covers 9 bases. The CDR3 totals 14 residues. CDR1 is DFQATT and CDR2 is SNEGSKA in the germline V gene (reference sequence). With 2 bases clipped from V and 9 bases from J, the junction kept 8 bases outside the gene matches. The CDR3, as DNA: TGCAGTGCTAGACCACGGACTAGCGACGGTGAGCAGTTCTTC. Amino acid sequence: CSARPRTSDGEQFF.

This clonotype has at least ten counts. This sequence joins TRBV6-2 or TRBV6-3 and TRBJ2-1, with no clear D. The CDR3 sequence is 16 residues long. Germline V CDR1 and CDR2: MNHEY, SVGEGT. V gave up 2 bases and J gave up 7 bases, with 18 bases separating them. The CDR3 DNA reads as TGTGCCAGCAGTTACCCAATTGCCTATAGGCTTAATGAGCAGTTCTTC. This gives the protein CASSYPIAYRLNEQFF.

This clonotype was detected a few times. CDR3: CASCPGLAGYEQFF. In nucleotides, the CDR3 is TGTGCCAGTTGTCCGGGACTAGCGGGCTATGAGCAGTTCTTC. The genes are TRBV28 and TRBJ2-1, with 12 bases identical to TRBD2. Germline CDR1 is MDHEN and CDR2 is SYDVKM. Trimming cost V 9 bases and J 8 bases; bases outside gene matches: 8. CDR3 length: 14 residues.